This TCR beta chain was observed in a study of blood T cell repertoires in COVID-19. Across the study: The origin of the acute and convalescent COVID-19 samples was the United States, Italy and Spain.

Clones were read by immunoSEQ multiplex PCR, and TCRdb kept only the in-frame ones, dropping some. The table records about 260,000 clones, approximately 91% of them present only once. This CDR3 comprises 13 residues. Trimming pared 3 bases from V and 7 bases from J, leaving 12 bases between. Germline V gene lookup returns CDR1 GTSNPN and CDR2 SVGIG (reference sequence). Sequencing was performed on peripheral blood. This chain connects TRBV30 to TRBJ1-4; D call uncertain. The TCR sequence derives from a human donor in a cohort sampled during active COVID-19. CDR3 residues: CAWSEEGGEKLFF. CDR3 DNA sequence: TGTGCCTGGAGCGAAGAGGGAGGTGAAAAACTGTTTTTT.